Each of the 2 T cell receptor beta chains below was sequenced from the same sample in a study of response to subunit inactivated influenza vaccine. One entry per CDR3 protein results from TCRdb running MiXCR on the RT-PCR reads. The table has some 300,000 distinct CDR3 sequences, roughly 20% seen once. The input for sequencing was PBMCs from blood, taken approximately 22 months after vaccination. These receptor sequences come from a man between 50 and 70 years old who received an inactivated influenza vaccine.

The chain carries TRBV28 and TRBJ1-2; 11 nucleotides match TRBD1. This CDR3 is 14 amino acids long. V lost 6 bases to trimming and J lost 6 bases; unmatched junction nucleotides: 6. Per germline, CDR1 MDHEN and CDR2 SYDVKM. CDR3 amino acids: CASSRGTGGNGYTF. CDR3 DNA sequence: TGTGCCAGCAGCCGCGGGACAGGGGGGAATGGCTACACCTTC.

The chain carries TRBV7-8 and TRBJ2-7; 7 positions agree with TRBD2. V dropped 4 bases and J dropped 7; count of bases not matched to a gene: 16. This CDR3 is built from 16 residues. Germline CDR1 is SGHVS and CDR2 is FQNEAQ. CDR3 sequence (DNA): TGTGCCAGCAGCTCCGATTTGGGGAGGGCCTTCTTTGAGCAGTACTTC. Amino acids: CASSSDLGRAFFEQYF.